The clone carrying this T cell receptor beta chain has only a few counts. Its specificity is unknown. Tagging with unique molecular identifiers was applied to individual cDNA molecules. TCRdb recomputed calls from the 5' RACE reads with MiXCR, one row per CDR3 protein. Of 75,000 to 95,000 distinct CDR3 sequences detected, roughly 17% appear once; the ten largest clones hold about 5%. These data are taken from a study of early T cells in non-severe SARS-CoV-2 infection. Study summary: Whole-blood bulk RNA, unsorted, was sequenced, and chains were unpaired. Study results and limitations: VDJdb matching favored anti-spike CD8 responses, missing private and CD4 specificities.

Per germline, CDR1 MGHRA and CDR2 YSYEKL. Trimming removed 4 bases at V and 9 bases at J, with 27 bases between. The CDR3 sequence is 17 residues long. The rearrangement joins TRBV4-1 to TRBJ1-1, with D unresolved. This TCR came from an adult who was a healthcare worker with PCR-confirmed SARS-CoV-2 infection or an uninfected control (not recorded which). The sample was whole blood, taken at baseline. CDR3 coding DNA: TGCGCCAGCAGCCTTTCTCCCGGGATAAACCCCGTGGCTAAAGCTTTCTTT. Its translation: CASSLSPGINPVAKAFF.